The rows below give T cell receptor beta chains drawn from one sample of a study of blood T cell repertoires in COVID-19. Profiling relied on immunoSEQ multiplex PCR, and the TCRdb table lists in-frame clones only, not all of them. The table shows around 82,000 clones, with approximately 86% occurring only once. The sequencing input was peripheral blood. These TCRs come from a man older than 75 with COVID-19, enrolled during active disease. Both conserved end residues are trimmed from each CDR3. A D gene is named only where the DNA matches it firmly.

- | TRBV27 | ASSQASDLNEQF
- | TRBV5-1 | ASSLAKGVNTEAF
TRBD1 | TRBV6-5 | ASSLGQRNSPLH
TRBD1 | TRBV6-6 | ASTRQGSNTGELF
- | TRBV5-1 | ASSLDSSNYGYT
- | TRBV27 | ASSTPRGSNEQF
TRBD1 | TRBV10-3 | AMAQGAETTDTQY
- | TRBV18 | ASSPEGTQY
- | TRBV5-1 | ASSSYTGTRNEQF
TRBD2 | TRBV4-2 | ASSQVGGERAIQY
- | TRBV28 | ASRDTGYNEQF
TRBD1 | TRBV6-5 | ASSLPQGTLH
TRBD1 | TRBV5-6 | ASSFTGTDNEKLF
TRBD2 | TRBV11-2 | ASSLALAGGLNEQY
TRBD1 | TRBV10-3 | AITGQGVNTEAF